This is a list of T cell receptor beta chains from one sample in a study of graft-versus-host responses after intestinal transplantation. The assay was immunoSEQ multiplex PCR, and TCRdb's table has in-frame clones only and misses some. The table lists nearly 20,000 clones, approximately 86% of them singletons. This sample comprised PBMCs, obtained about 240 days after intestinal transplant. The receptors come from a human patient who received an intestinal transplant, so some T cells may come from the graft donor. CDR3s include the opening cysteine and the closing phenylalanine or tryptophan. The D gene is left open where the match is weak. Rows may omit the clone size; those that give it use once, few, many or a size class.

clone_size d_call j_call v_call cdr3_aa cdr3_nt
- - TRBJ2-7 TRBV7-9 CASSPPGPREGEQYF TGTGCCAGCAGCCCCCCGGGGCCTCGGGAAGGGGAGCAGTACTTC
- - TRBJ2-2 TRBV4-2 CASSQVRDGLTGELFF TGTGCCAGCAGCCAAGTTCGGGACGGACTCACCGGGGAGCTGTTTTTT
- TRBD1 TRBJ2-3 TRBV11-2 CASSPRQGAIDTQYF TGTGCCAGCAGCCCAAGACAGGGGGCTATAGATACGCAGTATTTT
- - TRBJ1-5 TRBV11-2 CASSPGQTYGPQHF TGTGCCAGCAGCCCGGGACAAACCTATGGGCCCCAGCATTTT
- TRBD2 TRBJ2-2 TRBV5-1 CASSPERGVTGELFF TGCGCCAGCAGCCCCGAGCGGGGGGTCACCGGGGAGCTGTTTTTT
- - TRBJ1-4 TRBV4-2 CASSPGTSYANEKLFF TGTGCCAGCAGCCCCGGGACCTCCTATGCTAATGAAAAACTGTTTTTT
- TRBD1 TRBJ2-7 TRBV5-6 CASSLTPGQGYEQYF TGTGCCAGCAGCTTAACGCCGGGACAGGGCTACGAGCAGTACTTC
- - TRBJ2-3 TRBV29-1 CSAQDRLLTDTQYF TGCAGCGCTCAGGACCGACTTCTTACAGATACGCAGTATTTT
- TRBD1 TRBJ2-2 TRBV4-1 CASSPTKTGDTGELFF TGCGCCAGCAGCCCAACTAAGACAGGGGACACCGGGGAGCTGTTTTTT
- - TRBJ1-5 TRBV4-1 CASSQAGEWGGNQPQHF TGCGCCAGCAGCCAAGCTGGCGAGTGGGGCGGCAATCAGCCCCAGCATTTT
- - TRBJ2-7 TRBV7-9 CASSSLTGGSPAGLYEQYF TGTGCCAGCAGCTCACTGACAGGTGGAAGCCCCGCTGGCCTCTACGAGCAGTACTTC
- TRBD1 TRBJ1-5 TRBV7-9 CASSLGGQGINQPQHF TGTGCCAGCAGCTTAGGGGGACAGGGGATCAATCAGCCCCAGCATTTT
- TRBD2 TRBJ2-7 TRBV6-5 CASSHATSGGEQYF TGTGCCAGCAGCCACGCGACTAGCGGGGGGGAGCAGTACTTC
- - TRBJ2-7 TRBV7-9 CASSLDYEQYF TGTGCCAGCAGCTTAGACTACGAGCAGTACTTC
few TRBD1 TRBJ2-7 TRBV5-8 CASSLRDRGYEQYF TGTGCCAGCAGCCTCCGGGACAGGGGATACGAGCAGTACTTC
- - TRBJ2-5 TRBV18 CASSPPNAWGTQYF TGTGCCAGCTCACCGCCCAATGCCTGGGGGACCCAGTACTTC
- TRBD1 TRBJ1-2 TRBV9 CASSSWDRGGYTF TGTGCCAGCAGCTCGTGGGACAGGGGCGGCTACACCTTC
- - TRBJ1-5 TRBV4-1 CAIDPRGRQPQHF TGCGCCATCGACCCGAGGGGACGTCAGCCCCAGCATTTT
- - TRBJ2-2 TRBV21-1 CASSAPPTGELFF TGTGCCAGCAGCGCCCCCCCAACCGGGGAGCTGTTTTTT
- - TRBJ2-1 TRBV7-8 CASSRNEQFF TGTGCCAGCAGCCGCAATGAGCAGTTCTTC
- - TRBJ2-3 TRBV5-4 CASSRSRGDTYTQYF TGTGCCAGCAGCCGAAGCAGGGGAGACACTTATACGCAGTATTTT
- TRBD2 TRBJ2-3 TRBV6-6 CASSPRGGRVDTQYF TGTGCCAGCAGTCCCCGCGGGGGGCGGGTAGATACGCAGTATTTT
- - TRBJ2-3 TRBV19 CASSIRARGTDTQYF TGTGCCAGTAGTATTAGGGCCAGGGGAACAGATACGCAGTATTTT
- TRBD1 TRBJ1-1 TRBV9 CASSVEGTEGTEAFF TGTGCCAGCAGCGTAGAGGGGACAGAAGGGACTGAAGCTTTCTTT
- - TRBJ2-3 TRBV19 CASSIGRLLTDTQYF TGTGCCAGTAGTATTGGGCGGCTACTCACAGATACGCAGTATTTT
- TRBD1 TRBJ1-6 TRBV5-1 CASSLDGQENSPLHF TGCGCCAGCAGCTTGGATGGACAGGAAAATTCACCCCTCCACTTT
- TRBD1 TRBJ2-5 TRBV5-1 CASSLVVRGLGETQYF TGCGCCAGCAGCTTGGTAGTCAGGGGGCTTGGAGAGACCCAGTACTTC
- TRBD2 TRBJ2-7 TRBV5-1 CASGTSGVYEQYF TGCGCCAGCGGGACTAGCGGGGTCTACGAGCAGTACTTC
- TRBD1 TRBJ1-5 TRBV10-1 CASPRRDRDQPQHF TGCGCCAGCCCTCGTCGGGACAGAGATCAGCCCCAGCATTTT
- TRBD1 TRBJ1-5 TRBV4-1 CASSQDPGQYSNQPQHF TGCGCCAGCAGCCAAGATCCGGGACAGTATAGCAATCAGCCCCAGCATTTT
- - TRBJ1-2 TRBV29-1 CSVGGTGSYTF TGCAGCGTTGGGGGCACAGGGAGCTACACCTTC
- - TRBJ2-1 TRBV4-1 CASRRSFGSPSYNEQFF TGCGCCAGCAGACGATCTTTCGGGAGTCCTTCCTACAATGAGCAGTTCTTC
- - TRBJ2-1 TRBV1 CTSSQPLGLAGGNEQFF TGCACCAGCAGCCAACCCTTGGGACTAGCGGGGGGGAATGAGCAGTTCTTC